Reported below is one T cell receptor beta chain. Its antigen is unidentified. Relapses following autologous stem cell transplantation were seen in all patients, with brentuximab vedotin exposure varying. Classifying best responses yielded complete response, partial response or progressive disease. The sample belongs to a study of PD-1 blockade in classical Hodgkin lymphoma. The V gene's germline CDR1 is LNHDA and CDR2 SQIVND (reference sequence). This CDR3 is 13 amino acids long. Between the trimmed V and J ends, which lost 5 bases and 2 bases, there was a span of 8 bases. The study, taken as a whole, reports: Reported findings placed baseline TCR diversity lower in newly diagnosed patients (compared with healthy donors). It was among complete responders that baseline diversity resembled that of newly diagnosed patients. CD8+ TCR diversity did not rise significantly by C4D1, unlike CD4+.

Assay: immunoSEQ multiplex PCR; the TCRdb copy retains only in-frame clones and omits some. The sample has some 150,000 clones, approximately 80% seen once. Sequenced material: peripheral blood mononuclear cells (PBMCs), taken before the second cycle of nivolumab. This sequence joins TRBV19 and TRBJ2-3; D remains ambiguous. The receptor's source is a human donor with classical Hodgkin lymphoma. CDR3 region: CASSVGFTDTQYF. CDR3 coding DNA: TGTGCCAGTAGTGTGGGGTTCACAGATACGCAGTATTTT.